A selection of T cell receptor beta chains follows, all from one sample in a study of shared clonotypes between healthy human individuals. Here immunoSEQ multiplex PCR was the method, and the copy in TCRdb shows in-frame clones only, minus some. Among some 2.1 million clones listed, about 95% were seen once. The sequencing sample was made of naive CD8+ T cells sorted from blood. These receptors originate from a man aged 18 to 29 in good health. The CDR3 runs from the conserved cysteine through the conserved F or W. The D gene is left open where the match is weak. Not every row has a clone size; where given, it reads once, few, many or a size class.

J	D	size	V	CDR3	DNA
TRBJ1-3	NA	once	TRBV27	CASTERLISGNTIYF	TGTGCCAGCACTGAACGGCTCATCTCTGGAAACACCATATATTTT
TRBJ1-1	NA	once	TRBV2	CASRRGSGPEAFF	TGTGCCAGCAGGCGCGGATCGGGACCTGAAGCTTTCTTT
TRBJ2-5	NA	NA	TRBV9	CASSVAGGSQETQYF	TGTGCCAGCAGCGTAGCCGGGGGATCGCAAGAGACCCAGTACTTC
TRBJ2-6	NA	NA	TRBV30	CAWTLFSGANVLTF	TGTGCCTGGACCCTCTTCTCTGGGGCCAACGTCCTGACTTTC
TRBJ2-7	NA	few	TRBV7-9	CASSPGFEQYF	TGTGCCAGCAGCCCAGGGTTCGAGCAGTACTTC
TRBJ1-5	NA	NA	TRBV2	CASSDYGGEGQPQHF	TGTGCCAGCAGTGATTACGGGGGCGAGGGGCAGCCCCAGCATTTT
TRBJ1-3	NA	NA	TRBV6-1	CATLDSGPIF	TGTGCCACCCTTGATTCGGGACCGATTTTT
TRBJ2-7	NA	NA	TRBV27	CASSYAGPSYEQYF	TGTGCCAGCAGTTACGCCGGGCCCTCCTACGAGCAGTACTTC
TRBJ1-2	TRBD1	NA	TRBV13	CASRPGQGYGYTF	TGTGCCAGCAGGCCCGGACAGGGGTATGGCTACACCTTC
TRBJ2-3	NA	NA	TRBV27	CASTLSVTGEDTQYF	TGTGCCAGCACCCTAAGCGTAACGGGAGAAGATACGCAGTATTTT
TRBJ1-1	TRBD1	NA	TRBV14	CASSPQGALFFEAFF	TGTGCCAGCAGTCCACAGGGGGCGCTTTTTTTTGAAGCTTTCTTT
TRBJ2-7	NA	NA	TRBV6-5	CASSYSSSYEQYF	TGTGCCAGCAGTTACTCGAGTTCCTACGAGCAGTACTTC
TRBJ1-5	TRBD1	NA	TRBV5-8	CASSFMGQGDQPQHF	TGTGCCAGCAGCTTTATGGGACAGGGGGATCAGCCCCAGCATTTT
TRBJ2-7	NA	NA	TRBV6-5	CASSYGASYEQYF	TGTGCCAGCAGTTACGGGGCCTCCTACGAGCAGTACTTC
TRBJ2-5	NA	NA	TRBV14	CASSQDRTDQETQYF	TGTGCCAGCAGCCAAGATAGAACAGACCAAGAGACCCAGTACTTC
TRBJ2-7	NA	NA	TRBV2	CASSEGRPTSYEQYF	TGTGCCAGCAGTGAGGGGCGGCCTACGTCCTACGAGCAGTACTTC
TRBJ2-5	NA	NA	TRBV4-3	CASSHTEQETQYF	TGCGCCAGCAGCCATACGGAACAAGAGACCCAGTACTTC
TRBJ1-2	NA	once	TRBV6-1	CASRGPYGYTF	TGTGCCAGCAGGGGACCCTATGGCTACACCTTC
TRBJ2-7	NA	once	TRBV29-1	CSVELGPGYEQYF	TGCAGCGTTGAATTGGGCCCGGGCTACGAGCAGTACTTC
TRBJ2-7	TRBD2	NA	TRBV5-4	CASSETIAGENSEQYF	TGTGCCAGCAGCGAGACCATAGCGGGAGAAAACTCCGAGCAGTACTTC
TRBJ2-5	NA	NA	TRBV9	CASSVAGGAYQETQYF	TGTGCCAGCAGCGTGGCCGGGGGAGCGTACCAAGAGACCCAGTACTTC
TRBJ2-1	NA	NA	TRBV20-1	CSARVGEQFF	TGCAGTGCTAGAGTAGGGGAGCAGTTCTTC
TRBJ1-1	NA	NA	TRBV4-1	CASSQDGWDDTEAFF	TGCGCCAGCAGCCAAGATGGTTGGGACGACACTGAAGCTTTCTTT
TRBJ1-1	NA	NA	TRBV19	CASRGMATEAFF	TGTGCCAGTAGGGGTATGGCGACTGAAGCTTTCTTT
TRBJ2-5	NA	NA	TRBV7-9	CASSLVRGGQETQYF	TGTGCCAGCAGCCTAGTCCGTGGGGGCCAAGAGACCCAGTACTTC
TRBJ2-7	NA	NA	TRBV6-4	CASSDPGVVRPSYEQYF	TGTGCCAGCAGTGACCCGGGGGTCGTCCGACCAAGCTACGAGCAGTACTTC
TRBJ2-1	NA	NA	TRBV9	CASSVFLGDFAEQFF	TGTGCCAGCAGCGTATTTTTAGGCGACTTTGCTGAGCAGTTCTTC
TRBJ2-3	NA	NA	TRBV13	CASSLEKGGLASDTQYF	TGTGCCAGCAGCCTAGAGAAGGGAGGCCTAGCATCCGATACGCAGTATTTT
TRBJ2-6	NA	NA	TRBV4-1	CASSQEPFGFSGANVLTF	TGCGCCAGCAGCCAAGAACCTTTCGGCTTCTCTGGGGCCAACGTCCTGACTTTC
TRBJ2-1	NA	NA	TRBV10-3	CAISRQVNEQFF	TGTGCCATCAGTCGACAGGTAAATGAGCAGTTCTTC
TRBJ2-5	TRBD1	NA	TRBV11-3	CASSYRQGETQYF	TGTGCCAGCAGCTACCGACAGGGGGAGACCCAGTACTTC
TRBJ2-7	NA	NA	TRBV4-3	CASSQDRDGSYEQYF	TGCGCCAGCAGCCAAGATCGGGACGGGTCCTACGAGCAGTACTTC
TRBJ2-7	TRBD2	NA	TRBV15	CATSRDKGGGEQYF	TGTGCCACCAGCAGAGATAAGGGCGGGGGGGAGCAGTACTTC
TRBJ1-3	TRBD1	NA	TRBV5-6	CASSWGTDGNTIYF	TGTGCCAGCAGCTGGGGGACAGACGGAAACACCATATATTTT
TRBJ1-2	NA	NA	TRBV9	CASRDDTFYGYTF	TGTGCCAGCAGAGACGACACTTTCTATGGCTACACCTTC
TRBJ2-7	TRBD1	NA	TRBV4-1	CASSQDRTGGYEQYF	TGCGCCAGCAGCCAAGACCGGACAGGGGGCTACGAGCAGTACTTC
TRBJ2-7	NA	NA	TRBV6-5	CASSKGLLYEQYF	TGTGCCAGCAGTAAGGGACTCCTCTACGAGCAGTACTTC
TRBJ2-7	NA	NA	TRBV13	CASSPDRSEVEQYF	TGTGCCAGCAGCCCCGACAGGAGTGAGGTGGAGCAGTACTTC
TRBJ1-2	NA	NA	TRBV6-5	CASSYTTDYGYTF	TGTGCCAGCAGTTACACAACAGACTATGGCTACACCTTC
TRBJ2-1	TRBD2	NA	TRBV4-3	CASSQRGSGNEQFF	TGCGCCAGCAGCCAGCGCGGGAGTGGCAATGAGCAGTTCTTC
TRBJ2-3	NA	NA	TRBV9	CASSVLGHPVGTDTQYF	TGTGCCAGCAGCGTACTTGGCCACCCGGTGGGCACAGATACGCAGTATTTT
TRBJ2-7	NA	NA	TRBV13	CASSLKGGLREQYF	TGTGCCAGCAGCTTAAAGGGCGGACTACGAGAGCAGTACTTC
TRBJ1-2	NA	once	TRBV11-2	CASSSGPSNYGYTF	TGTGCCAGCAGCTCGGGACCTTCTAACTATGGCTACACCTTC
TRBJ2-1	NA	NA	TRBV27	CASSPSWGPAYNEQFF	TGTGCCAGCAGTCCCTCCTGGGGTCCGGCCTACAATGAGCAGTTCTTC
TRBJ2-7	TRBD2	NA	TRBV6-5	CASTAGAYEQYF	TGTGCCAGCACCGCGGGAGCATACGAGCAGTACTTC